Listed below are T cell receptor beta chains from one sample, sequenced in a study of OX40 agonist ivuxolimab in advanced cancers. Method: immunoSEQ multiplex PCR; TCRdb's copy keeps in-frame clones and lacks some. The table lists about 48,000 clones, roughly 89% of them singletons. The sequencing here drew on CD4+ or CD8+ T cells sorted from blood, taken in a trial of the OX40 agonist ivuxolimab. These receptors all come from an adult with an advanced solid tumor such as melanoma, head and neck, liver or kidney cancer. The CDR3 runs from the conserved cysteine through the conserved F or W. Fields, in order: J gene, D gene, clone size, V gene, CDR3 DNA, CDR3 protein. The D gene is left open where the match is weak. Rows may omit the clone size; those that give it use once, few, many or a size class.

j_call: TRBJ1-5; d_call: TRBD1; clone_size: .; v_call: TRBV27; cdr3_nt: TGTGCCAGCAGTCCTCGGACAGGGGAGGGTCAGCCCCAGCATTTT; cdr3_aa: CASSPRTGEGQPQHF
j_call: TRBJ1-1; d_call: .; clone_size: .; v_call: TRBV28; cdr3_nt: TGTGCCAGCAGCCAATGGTCAGGGAACACTGAAGCTTTCTTT; cdr3_aa: CASSQWSGNTEAFF
j_call: TRBJ2-1; d_call: .; clone_size: .; v_call: TRBV2; cdr3_nt: TGTGCCAGCGGGGCGGGGGCGAGCTCCTACAATGAGCAGTTCTTC; cdr3_aa: CASGAGASSYNEQFF
j_call: TRBJ2-3; d_call: TRBD2; clone_size: .; v_call: TRBV5-6; cdr3_nt: TGTGCCAGCAGCCCACTAGCGTTTACTATTTGGGATACGCAGTATTTT; cdr3_aa: CASSPLAFTIWDTQYF
j_call: TRBJ2-5; d_call: TRBD1; clone_size: .; v_call: TRBV6-1; cdr3_nt: TGTGCCAGCAGTGGGCAGGGGGCTTCCCTCCGGGAGACCCAGTACTTC; cdr3_aa: CASSGQGASLRETQYF
j_call: TRBJ2-2; d_call: TRBD1; clone_size: .; v_call: TRBV7-6; cdr3_nt: TGTGCCAGCAGCCCGTCCCGGGACAGGTCCCACACCGGGGAGCTGTTTTTT; cdr3_aa: CASSPSRDRSHTGELFF
j_call: TRBJ1-1; d_call: .; clone_size: .; v_call: TRBV7-6; cdr3_nt: TGTGCCAGCAGCTTAGCGATATCAGCCACTGAAGCTTTCTTT; cdr3_aa: CASSLAISATEAFF
j_call: TRBJ1-1; d_call: TRBD1; clone_size: .; v_call: TRBV2; cdr3_nt: TGTGCCAGCAGCAAGGTGGGACAGGGGATAGATTTCATGAACACTGAAGCTTTCTTT; cdr3_aa: CASSKVGQGIDFMNTEAFF
j_call: TRBJ1-1; d_call: .; clone_size: few; v_call: TRBV4-1; cdr3_nt: TGCGCCAGCAGCCAAGATCCAGGCGCCAACACTGAAGCTTTCTTT; cdr3_aa: CASSQDPGANTEAFF
j_call: TRBJ2-7; d_call: TRBD1; clone_size: .; v_call: TRBV6-1; cdr3_nt: TGTGCCAGCAGCACAGGGGCCCCCTACGAGCAGTACTTC; cdr3_aa: CASSTGAPYEQYF
j_call: TRBJ1-3; d_call: .; clone_size: .; v_call: TRBV7-6; cdr3_nt: TGTGCCAGCAGCCCTTTTCTGGGTGGCGGAAACACCATATATTTT; cdr3_aa: CASSPFLGGGNTIYF
j_call: TRBJ2-5; d_call: TRBD2; clone_size: .; v_call: TRBV29-1; cdr3_nt: TGCAGCGGCGTCCTACTAGCGGGGGGGAAAGAGACCCAGTACTTC; cdr3_aa: CSGVLLAGGKETQYF
j_call: TRBJ2-3; d_call: TRBD2; clone_size: .; v_call: TRBV7-6; cdr3_nt: TGTGCCAGCAGCTCGCTAGCGGGGGACCGCACAGATACGCAGTATTTT; cdr3_aa: CASSSLAGDRTDTQYF
j_call: TRBJ1-2; d_call: .; clone_size: .; v_call: TRBV5-5; cdr3_nt: TGTGCCAGCAGCTTGGGGTCCGGGGACTATGGCTACACCTTC; cdr3_aa: CASSLGSGDYGYTF